This T cell receptor beta chain was recorded in a study of blood T cell repertoires in COVID-19. Study overall: Collection of acute and convalescent COVID-19 samples took place in the United States, Italy and Spain.

The authors' processing: Counts of nucleated cells, estimated from reference gene primer amplification, were obtained. TCRdb's table, derived via immunoSEQ multiplex PCR, lists solely in-frame clones and lacks some. The DNA gave D and trimming, while V, J and clone size come from that table. The sample includes 100,000 to 150,000 clones, 83% of them seen just once. J lost 6 bases, V lost 2 bases, and 4 bases had no gene match. The CDR3 sequence is 15 residues long. Germline V gene lookup returns CDR1 SGHTA and CDR2 FQGNSA. This sequence joins TRBV7-2 and TRBJ2-3; TRBD1 aligns across 11 bases. Specimen: peripheral blood. This TCR was recovered from an older man with active or convalescent COVID-19. In DNA, the CDR3 is TGTGCCAGCAGCTTATTCGGACAGGGGGCGGATACGCAGTATTTT. The encoded protein is CASSLFGQGADTQYF. The whole variable domain, remainder taken from reference TRBV7-2 and TRBJ2-3, is GAGVSQSPSNKVTEKGKDVELRCDPISGHTALYWYRQSLGQGLEFLIYFQGNSAPDKSGLPSDRFSAERTGGSVSTLTIQRTQQEDSAVYLCASSLFGQGADTQYFGPGTRLTVL.